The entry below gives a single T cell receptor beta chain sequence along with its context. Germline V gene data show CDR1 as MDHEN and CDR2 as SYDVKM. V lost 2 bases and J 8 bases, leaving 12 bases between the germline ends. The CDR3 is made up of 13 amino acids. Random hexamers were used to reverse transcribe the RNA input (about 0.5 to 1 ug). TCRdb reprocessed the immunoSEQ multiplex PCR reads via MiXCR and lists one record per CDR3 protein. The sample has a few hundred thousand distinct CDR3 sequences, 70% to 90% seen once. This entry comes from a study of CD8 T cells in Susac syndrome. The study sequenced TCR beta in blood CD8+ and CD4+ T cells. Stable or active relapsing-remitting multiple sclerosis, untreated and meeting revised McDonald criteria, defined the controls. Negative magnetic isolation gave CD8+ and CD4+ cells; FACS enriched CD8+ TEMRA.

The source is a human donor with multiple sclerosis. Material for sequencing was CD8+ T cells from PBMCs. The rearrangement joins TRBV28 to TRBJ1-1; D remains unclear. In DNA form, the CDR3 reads TGTGCCAGCAGTTTAATAGGCCGGGCGGAAGCTTTCTTT. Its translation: CASSLIGRAEAFF.